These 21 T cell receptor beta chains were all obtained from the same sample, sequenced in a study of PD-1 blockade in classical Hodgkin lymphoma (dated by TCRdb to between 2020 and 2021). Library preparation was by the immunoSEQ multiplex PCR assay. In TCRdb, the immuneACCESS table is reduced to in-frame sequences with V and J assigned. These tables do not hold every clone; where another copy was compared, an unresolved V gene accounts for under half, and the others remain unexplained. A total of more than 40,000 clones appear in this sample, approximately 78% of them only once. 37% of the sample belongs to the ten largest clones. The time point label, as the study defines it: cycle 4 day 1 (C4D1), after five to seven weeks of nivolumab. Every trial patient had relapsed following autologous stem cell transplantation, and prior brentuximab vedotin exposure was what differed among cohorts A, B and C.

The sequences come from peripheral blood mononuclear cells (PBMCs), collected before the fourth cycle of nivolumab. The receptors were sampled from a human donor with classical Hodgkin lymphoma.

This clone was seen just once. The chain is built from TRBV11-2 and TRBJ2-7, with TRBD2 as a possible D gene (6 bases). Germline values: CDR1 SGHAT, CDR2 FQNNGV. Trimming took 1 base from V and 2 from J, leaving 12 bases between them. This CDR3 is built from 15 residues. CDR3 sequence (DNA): TGTGCCAGCAGCTTAGCCCAGGAGGGTACCTACGAGCAGTACTTC. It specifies CASSLAQEGTYEQYF.

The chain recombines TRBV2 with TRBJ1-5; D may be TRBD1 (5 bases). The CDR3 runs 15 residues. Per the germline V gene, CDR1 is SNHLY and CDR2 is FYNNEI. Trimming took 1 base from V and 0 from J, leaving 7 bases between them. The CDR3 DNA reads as TGTGCCAGCAGTGAAGGCGGGACTAGCAATCAGCCCCAGCATTTT. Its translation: CASSEGGTSNQPQHF.

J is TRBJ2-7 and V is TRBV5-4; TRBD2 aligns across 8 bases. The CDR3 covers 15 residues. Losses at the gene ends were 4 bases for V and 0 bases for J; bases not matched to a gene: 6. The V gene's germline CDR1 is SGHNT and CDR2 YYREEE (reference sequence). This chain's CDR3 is CASSPGGGTSYEQYF. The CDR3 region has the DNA TGTGCCAGCAGCCCCGGGGGGGGGACCTCCTACGAGCAGTACTTC.

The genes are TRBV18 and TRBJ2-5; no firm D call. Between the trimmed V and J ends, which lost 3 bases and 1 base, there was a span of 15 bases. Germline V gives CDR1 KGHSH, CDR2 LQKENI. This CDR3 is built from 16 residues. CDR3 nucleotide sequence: TGTGCCAGCTCACCGGTCATGGTGCCCCGCCAAGAGACCCAGTACTTC. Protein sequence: CASSPVMVPRQETQYF.

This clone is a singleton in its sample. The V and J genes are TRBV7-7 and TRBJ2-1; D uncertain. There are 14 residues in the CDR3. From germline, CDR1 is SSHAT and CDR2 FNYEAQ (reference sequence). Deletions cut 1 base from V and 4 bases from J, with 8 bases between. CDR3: CASSLDGAYNEQFF. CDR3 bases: TGTGCCAGCAGCTTAGATGGAGCTTACAATGAGCAGTTCTTC.

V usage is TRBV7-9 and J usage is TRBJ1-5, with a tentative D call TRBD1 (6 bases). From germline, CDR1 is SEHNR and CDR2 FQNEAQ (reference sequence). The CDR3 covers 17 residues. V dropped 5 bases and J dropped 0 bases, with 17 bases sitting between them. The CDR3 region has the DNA TGTGCCAGCAGCCTGACAGGACCGCCTTATAGCAATCAGCCCCAGCATTTT. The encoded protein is CASSLTGPPYSNQPQHF.

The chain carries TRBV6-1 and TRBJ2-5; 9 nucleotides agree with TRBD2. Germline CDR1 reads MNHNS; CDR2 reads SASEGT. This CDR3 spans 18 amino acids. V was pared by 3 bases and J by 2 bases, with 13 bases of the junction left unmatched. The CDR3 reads CASSDPGSSSGVQETQYF. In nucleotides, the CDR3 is TGTGCCAGCAGTGACCCGGGATCGTCTAGCGGGGTACAAGAGACCCAGTACTTC.

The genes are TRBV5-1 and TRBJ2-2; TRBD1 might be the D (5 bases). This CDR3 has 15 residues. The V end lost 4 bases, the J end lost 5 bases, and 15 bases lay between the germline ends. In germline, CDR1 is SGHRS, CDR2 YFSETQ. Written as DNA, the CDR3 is TGCGCCAGCAGCCGGCTAAGGGCAGGGACCGGGGAGCTGTTTTTT. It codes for CASSRLRAGTGELFF.

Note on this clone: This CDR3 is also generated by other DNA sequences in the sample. The CDR3 nucleotides read TGTGCCTGGAGTCGGGGGGTAGGGGGTGGCTACACCTTC. This translates into CAWSRGVGGGYTF. The genes are TRBV30 and TRBJ1-2; TRBD1 is a possible D gene (6 bases). In germline, CDR1 is GTSNPN, CDR2 SVGIG (reference sequence). Trimming left V 2 bases short and J 7 bases short, with 14 bases between. This CDR3 region has 13 residues.

This CDR3 reads CASRRGNQETQYF. The CDR3 nucleotides are TGCGCCAGCAGGCGGGGGAACCAAGAGACCCAGTACTTC. The chain has TRBV5-1 and TRBJ2-5; 7 bases align to TRBD2. V was clipped by 5 bases and J by 0 bases; unmatched bases: 1. Germline CDR1 reads SGHRS; CDR2 reads YFSETQ. This CDR3 has 13 amino acids.

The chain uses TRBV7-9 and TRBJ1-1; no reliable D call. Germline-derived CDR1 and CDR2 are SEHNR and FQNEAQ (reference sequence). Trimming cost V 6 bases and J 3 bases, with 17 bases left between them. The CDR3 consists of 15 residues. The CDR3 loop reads CASSPSGGWDTEAFF. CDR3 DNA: TGTGCCAGCAGTCCCAGTGGAGGGTGGGACACTGAAGCTTTCTTT. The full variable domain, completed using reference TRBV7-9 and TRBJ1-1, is DTGVSQNPRHKITKRGQNVTFRCDPISEHNRLYWYRQTLGQGPEFLTYFQNEAQLEKSRLLSDRFSAERPKGSFSTLEIQRTEQGDSAMYLCASSPSGGWDTEAFFGQGTRLTVV.

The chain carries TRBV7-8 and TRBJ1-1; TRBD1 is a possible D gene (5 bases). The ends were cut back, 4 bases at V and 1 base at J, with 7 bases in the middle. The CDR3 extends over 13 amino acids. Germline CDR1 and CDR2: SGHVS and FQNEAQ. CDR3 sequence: CASSSQGNTEAFF. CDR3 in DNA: TGTGCCAGCAGCTCGCAGGGGAACACTGAAGCTTTCTTT.

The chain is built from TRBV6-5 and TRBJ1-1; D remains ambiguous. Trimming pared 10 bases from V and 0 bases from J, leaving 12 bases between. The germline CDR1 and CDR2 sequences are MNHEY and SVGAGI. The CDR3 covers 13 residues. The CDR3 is CAIGVFMNTEAFF. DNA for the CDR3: TGTGCCATCGGGGTCTTCATGAACACTGAAGCTTTCTTT.

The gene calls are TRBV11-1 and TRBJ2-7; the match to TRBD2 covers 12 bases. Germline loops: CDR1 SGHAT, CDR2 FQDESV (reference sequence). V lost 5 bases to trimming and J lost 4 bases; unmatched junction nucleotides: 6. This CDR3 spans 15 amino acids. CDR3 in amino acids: CASSATSGGPYEQYF. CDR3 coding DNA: TGTGCCAGCAGCGCGACTAGCGGGGGTCCTTACGAGCAGTACTTC.

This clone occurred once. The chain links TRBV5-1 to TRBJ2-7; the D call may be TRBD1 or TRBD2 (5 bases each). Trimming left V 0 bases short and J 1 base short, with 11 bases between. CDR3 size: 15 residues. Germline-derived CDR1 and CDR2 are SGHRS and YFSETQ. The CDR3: CASSLEPGPSYEQYF. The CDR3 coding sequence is TGCGCCAGCAGCTTGGAGCCGGGACCTTCCTACGAGCAGTACTTC.

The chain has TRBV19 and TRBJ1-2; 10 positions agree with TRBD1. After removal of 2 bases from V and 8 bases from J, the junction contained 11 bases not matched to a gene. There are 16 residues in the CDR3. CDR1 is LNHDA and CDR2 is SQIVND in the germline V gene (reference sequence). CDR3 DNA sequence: TGTGCCAGTAGTATAACGTCTTCGGGGACAGGGGTGGGCTACACCTTC. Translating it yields CASSITSSGTGVGYTF.

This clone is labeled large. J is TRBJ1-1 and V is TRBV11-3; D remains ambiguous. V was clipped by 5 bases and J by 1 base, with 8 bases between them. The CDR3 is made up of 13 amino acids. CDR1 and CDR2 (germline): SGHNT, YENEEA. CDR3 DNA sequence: TGTGCCAGCAGCCAACGCGGGAACACTGAAGCTTTCTTT. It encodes CASSQRGNTEAFF.

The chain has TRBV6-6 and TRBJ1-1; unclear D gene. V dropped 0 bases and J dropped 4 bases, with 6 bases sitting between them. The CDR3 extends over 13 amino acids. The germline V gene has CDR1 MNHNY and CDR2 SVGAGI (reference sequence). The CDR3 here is CASSYSFGTEAFF. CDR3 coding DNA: TGTGCCAGCAGTTACTCCTTTGGCACTGAAGCTTTCTTT.

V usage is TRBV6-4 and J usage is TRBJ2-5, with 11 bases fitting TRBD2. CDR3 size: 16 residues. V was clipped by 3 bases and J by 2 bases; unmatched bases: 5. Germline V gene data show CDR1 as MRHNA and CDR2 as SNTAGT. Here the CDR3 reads CASSEASGGPQETQYF. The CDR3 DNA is TGTGCCAGCAGTGAAGCTAGCGGGGGGCCACAAGAGACCCAGTACTTC.

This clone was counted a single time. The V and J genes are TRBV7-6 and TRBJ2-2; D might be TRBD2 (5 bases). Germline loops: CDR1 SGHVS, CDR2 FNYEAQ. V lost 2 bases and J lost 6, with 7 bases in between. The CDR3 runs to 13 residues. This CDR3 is CASSLTGAGELFF. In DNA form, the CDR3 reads TGTGCCAGCAGCTTAACCGGGGCCGGGGAGCTGTTTTTT.

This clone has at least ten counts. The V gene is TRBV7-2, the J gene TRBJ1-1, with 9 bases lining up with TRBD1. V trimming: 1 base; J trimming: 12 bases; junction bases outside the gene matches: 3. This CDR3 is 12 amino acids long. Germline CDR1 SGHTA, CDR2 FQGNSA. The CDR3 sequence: CASSLGDRVSFF. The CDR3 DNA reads TGTGCCAGCAGCTTAGGGGACAGGGTTTCTTTCTTT.